This TCR beta chain was sequenced for a study of T cell responses to AZD1222 COVID-19 vaccine. The V end lost 1 base, the J end lost 6 bases, and 10 bases lay between the germline ends. The CDR3 spans 14 residues. Germline loops: CDR1 SEHNR, CDR2 FQNEAQ (reference sequence). Measured with immunoSEQ multiplex PCR; TCRdb has only the in-frame clones, and not every one. Among 110,000 to 150,000 clones, roughly 90% were seen once, and the ten largest hold 5% to 6.5%. On this clone: What it binds is unknown.

Study findings and constraints: Two AZD1222 administrations were followed by greater Spike-specific TCR breadth and depth.

The source is an adult in good health. The chain has TRBV7-9 and TRBJ1-5; D is unclear. Material: peripheral blood, obtained on day 0 of AZD1222 vaccination. Written as DNA, the CDR3 is TGTGCCAGCAGCTTAGGCGGAGGGATTCAGCCCCAGCATTTT. This sequence encodes CASSLGGGIQPQHF.